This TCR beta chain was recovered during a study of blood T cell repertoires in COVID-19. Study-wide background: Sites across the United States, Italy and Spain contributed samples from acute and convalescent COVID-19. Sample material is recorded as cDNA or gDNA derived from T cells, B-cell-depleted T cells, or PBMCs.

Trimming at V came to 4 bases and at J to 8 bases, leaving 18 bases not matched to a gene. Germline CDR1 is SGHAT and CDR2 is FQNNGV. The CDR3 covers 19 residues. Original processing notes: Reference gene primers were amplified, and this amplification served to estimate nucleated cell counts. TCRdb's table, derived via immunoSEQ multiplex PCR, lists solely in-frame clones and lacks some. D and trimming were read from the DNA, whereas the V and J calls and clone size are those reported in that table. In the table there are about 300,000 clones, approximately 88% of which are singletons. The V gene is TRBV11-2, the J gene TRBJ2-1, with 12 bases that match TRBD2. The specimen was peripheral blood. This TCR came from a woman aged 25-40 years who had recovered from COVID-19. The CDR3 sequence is CASSSQEPTSGGTYHEQFF. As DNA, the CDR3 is TGTGCCAGCAGCTCACAGGAACCGACTAGCGGGGGTACATATCATGAGCAGTTCTTC.